This T cell receptor beta chain was sequenced during a study of blood T cell repertoires in COVID-19. In the original analysis: Scientists estimated how many nucleated cells there were by amplifying reference gene primers. Assay: immunoSEQ multiplex PCR; the TCRdb copy retains only in-frame clones and omits some. The V and J calls and the clone size are those of that table, but D and trimming were determined from the DNA. The sample lists a few hundred thousand clones, 87% occurring once. Adults between about 18 and 89 years of age took part from 20 to 25 US areas. Researchers sorted participants into cohorts using their self-reported clinical history. Trimming shortened V by 2 bases and J by 4 bases, and 23 bases separated the two germline ends. Per germline, CDR1 MDHEN and CDR2 SYDVKM. The CDR3 has 18 amino acids.

This TCR came from a woman younger than 45 who had recovered from COVID-19. The chain has TRBV28 and TRBJ1-1; TRBD1 is a possible D gene (5 bases). The sequencing sample was made of PBMCs or T cells enriched from blood (not recorded which). The CDR3 region is CASSLPDSPGRGSTEAFF. The CDR3 DNA follows: TGTGCCAGCAGTTTACCCGACAGCCCTGGGCGGGGGAGCACTGAAGCTTTCTTT.